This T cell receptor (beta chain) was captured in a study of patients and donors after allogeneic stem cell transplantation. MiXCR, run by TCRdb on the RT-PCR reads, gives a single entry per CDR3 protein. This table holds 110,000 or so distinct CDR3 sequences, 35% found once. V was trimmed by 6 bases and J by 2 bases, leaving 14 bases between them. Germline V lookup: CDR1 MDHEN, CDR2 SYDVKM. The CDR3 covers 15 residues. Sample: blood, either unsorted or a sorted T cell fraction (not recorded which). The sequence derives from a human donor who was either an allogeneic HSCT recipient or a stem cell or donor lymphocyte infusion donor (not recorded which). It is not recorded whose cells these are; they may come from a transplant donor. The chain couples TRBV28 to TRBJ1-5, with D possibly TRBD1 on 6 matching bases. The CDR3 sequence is CASSRRSGGNQPQHF. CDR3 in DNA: TGTGCCAGCAGCCGACGATCAGGGGGCAATCAGCCCCAGCATTTT.